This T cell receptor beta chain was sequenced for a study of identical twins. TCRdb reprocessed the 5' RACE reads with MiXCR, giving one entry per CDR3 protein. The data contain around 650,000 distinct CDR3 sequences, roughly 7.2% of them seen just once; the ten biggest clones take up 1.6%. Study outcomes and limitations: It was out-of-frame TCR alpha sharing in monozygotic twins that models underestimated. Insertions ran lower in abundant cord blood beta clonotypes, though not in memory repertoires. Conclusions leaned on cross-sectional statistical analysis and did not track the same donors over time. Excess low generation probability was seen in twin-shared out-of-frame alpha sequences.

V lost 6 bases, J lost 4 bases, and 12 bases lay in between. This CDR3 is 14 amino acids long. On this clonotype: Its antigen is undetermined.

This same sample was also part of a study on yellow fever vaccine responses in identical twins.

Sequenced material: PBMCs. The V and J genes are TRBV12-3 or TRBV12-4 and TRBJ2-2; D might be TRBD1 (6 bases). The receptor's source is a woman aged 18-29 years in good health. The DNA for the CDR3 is TGTGCCAGCAGCAACCTAGGGGGCACCGGGGAGCTGTTTTTT. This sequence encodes CASSNLGGTGELFF.